Following are 30 T cell receptor beta chains from one sample sequenced in a study of OX40 agonist ivuxolimab in advanced cancers. Library prep was done by the immunoSEQ multiplex PCR assay. Drawn from immuneACCESS, this table holds only the in-frame rearrangements with V and J called that TCRdb kept. Clones are partly lost; checked studies trace under half to an unresolved V gene and leave the rest unexplained. The sample table records 38,000 or so clones; roughly 87% of these occur just once. The top ten constitute around 46% of the sample. The sequenced sample was CD4+ or CD8+ T cells sorted from blood, obtained in a trial of the OX40 agonist ivuxolimab. These receptors came from an adult with an advanced solid tumor such as melanoma, head and neck, liver or kidney cancer.

The J gene is TRBJ2-7, the V gene TRBV29-1, with D possibly TRBD1 on 6 matching bases. Germline-derived CDR1 and CDR2 are SQVTM and ANQGSEA. Trimming pared 2 bases from V and 6 bases from J, leaving 17 bases between. The CDR3 has 14 amino acids. CDR3 sequence (DNA): TGCAGCGTTGAAAGGACAGACTCGGGCATCGAGCAGTACTTC. It codes for CSVERTDSGIEQYF.

This clone has just one count. The chain joins TRBV2 to TRBJ1-5; the D is unclear. The CDR3 totals 13 residues. V dropped 11 bases and J dropped 4 bases, with 15 bases sitting between them. Germline V gene data show CDR1 as SNHLY and CDR2 as FYNNEI. The CDR3 DNA follows: TGTGCCTCAACCGACTACTTAAATCAGCCCCAGCATTTT. Protein sequence: CASTDYLNQPQHF.

This clone was observed a single time. V gene TRBV28 combines with J gene TRBJ1-1; TRBD1 aligns across 9 bases. The CDR3 is 12 residues long. CDR1 and CDR2 (germline): MDHEN, SYDVKM. V lost 8 bases and J lost 5; bases outside the gene matches: 3. The CDR3 protein is CASPTGGTEAFF. CDR3 sequence (DNA): TGTGCCAGCCCGACAGGGGGTACTGAAGCTTTCTTT. The full variable domain, completed using reference TRBV28 and TRBJ1-1, is DVKVTQSSRYLVKRTGEKVFLECVQDMDHENMFWYRQDPGLGLRLIYFSYDVKMKEKGDIPEGYSVSREKKERFSLILESASTNQTSMYLCASPTGGTEAFFGQGTRLTVV.

The chain combines TRBV4-1 with TRBJ2-5, with 14 positions matching TRBD2. The length of the CDR3 is 19 residues. Germline lookup yields CDR1 MGHRA and CDR2 YSYEKL. Trimming removed 1 base from V and 3 bases from J; junction bases left unmatched: 10. For the CDR3, the DNA is TGCGCCAGCAGCCAAGTTTCGTGGGGGACTAGCGGGGGTGAAGAGACCCAGTACTTC. Amino acids: CASSQVSWGTSGGEETQYF.

This sequence joins TRBV28 and TRBJ2-7; no clear D gene. V dropped 1 base and J dropped 0 bases, with 13 bases sitting between them. The CDR3 is 16 amino acids. The germline gives CDR1 MDHEN, CDR2 SYDVKM. The CDR3 DNA reads as TGTGCCAGCAGTTTATACCCCAGCATTCGCTCCTACGAGCAGTACTTC. It specifies CASSLYPSIRSYEQYF.

The chain carries TRBV10-2 and TRBJ2-5; D ambiguous. Trimming removed 5 bases at V and 2 bases at J, with 9 bases between. This CDR3 region has 13 residues. Germline-derived CDR1 and CDR2 are WSHSY and SAAADI. The CDR3 DNA reads as TGCGCCAGCAGTCGGATCCAACAAGAGACCCAGTACTTC. Its translation: CASSRIQQETQYF.

The chain recombines TRBV5-1 with TRBJ2-7, with D perhaps TRBD1 or TRBD2 (6 bases each). The germline V gene encodes CDR1 SGHRS and CDR2 YFSETQ. The CDR3 sequence is 15 residues long. Deletions cut 0 bases from V and 2 bases from J, with 12 bases between. DNA for the CDR3: TGCGCCAGCAGCTTGGCCGGGGGCCACACCTACGAGCAGTACTTC. This translates into CASSLAGGHTYEQYF.

The rearrangement joins TRBV27 to TRBJ2-2; D remains ambiguous. CDR1 MNHEY and CDR2 SMNVEV come from the germline V gene (reference sequence). Trimming pared 3 bases from V and 3 bases from J, leaving 11 bases between. The CDR3 has 15 residues. Written as DNA, the CDR3 is TGTGCCAGCAGTTTGACACAGACCTACACCGGGGAGCTGTTTTTT. It is translated as CASSLTQTYTGELFF.

The gene calls are TRBV9 and TRBJ2-7; D gene uncertain. Trimming cost V 3 bases and J 1 base, with 8 bases left between them. The germline V gene encodes CDR1 SGDLS and CDR2 YYNGEE. The CDR3 is made up of 13 amino acids. The CDR3 DNA reads as TGTGCCAGCAGCGCCGGAAATTCCTACGAGCAGTACTTC. Its translation: CASSAGNSYEQYF.

The chain combines TRBV27 with TRBJ2-1; 10 bases match TRBD2. Germline V gene data show CDR1 as MNHEY and CDR2 as SMNVEV (reference sequence). The CDR3 totals 18 residues. The CDR3: CAREVTSGPLHPYNEQFF. The DNA for the CDR3 is TGTGCTCGGGAGGTGACTAGCGGGCCACTCCATCCCTACAATGAGCAGTTCTTC.

The chain joins TRBV2 to TRBJ2-2, with 7 bases fitting TRBD2. V shed 0 bases, J shed 5 bases, and the junction held 0 bases outside the gene matches. CDR1 is SNHLY and CDR2 is FYNNEI in the germline V gene. The CDR3 has 14 amino acids. The CDR3 nucleotides read TGTGCCAGCAGTGAAGCGGGAGGGACCGGGGAGCTGTTTTTT. It specifies CASSEAGGTGELFF.

This clone has just one count. This chain joins TRBV27 and TRBJ2-3; TRBD2 is a possible D gene (5 bases). V gave up 6 bases and J gave up 0 bases, with 10 bases separating them. Germline-derived CDR1 and CDR2 are MNHEY and SMNVEV (reference sequence). This CDR3 region has 14 residues. In DNA, the CDR3 is TGTGCCAGCAGCCTAGAGGGTAGCACAGATACGCAGTATTTT. This gives the protein CASSLEGSTDTQYF.

V is TRBV7-8 and J is TRBJ2-7, with D perhaps TRBD2 (5 bases). CDR3 length equals 13 residues. The ends were cut back, 1 base at V and 6 bases at J, with 10 bases in the middle. Germline CDR1 is SGHVS and CDR2 is FQNEAQ. This chain's CDR3 is CASSLDNGGEQYF. CDR3 DNA: TGTGCCAGCAGCTTAGACAATGGAGGCGAGCAGTACTTC.

V is TRBV7-9 and J is TRBJ2-7; D call uncertain. The germline V gene encodes CDR1 SEHNR and CDR2 FQNEAQ (reference sequence). Trimming took off 2 bases at V and 1 base at J, with 12 bases between the two ends. CDR3 size: 15 residues. The chain's CDR3 is CASSLKNGRSYEQYF. The CDR3, as DNA: TGTGCCAGCAGCTTAAAAAATGGCCGATCCTACGAGCAGTACTTC.

The chain joins TRBV5-1 to TRBJ2-3; D gene unclear. Between the trimmed V and J ends, which lost 2 bases and 2 bases, there was a span of 21 bases. Germline-derived CDR1 and CDR2 are SGHRS and YFSETQ. The CDR3 runs 18 residues. CDR3: CASSLASSLLDPTDTQYF. The CDR3 DNA reads TGCGCCAGCAGCTTAGCCTCGTCGCTGCTCGACCCCACAGATACGCAGTATTTT.

This chain uses TRBV19 with TRBJ2-1; no clear D gene. Germline V gene sequence: CDR1 LNHDA, CDR2 SQIVND (reference sequence). CDR3 size: 11 residues. Trimming removed 3 bases at V and 8 bases at J, with 5 bases between. The DNA of the CDR3 is TGTGCCAGTAGTATGGTAGATGAGCAGTTCTTC. Amino acid sequence: CASSMVDEQFF. Full variable domain (missing parts from reference TRBV19 and TRBJ2-1): DGGITQSPKYLFRKEGQNVTLSCEQNLNHDAMYWYRQDPGQGLRLIYYSQIVNDFQKGDIAEGYSVSREKKESFPLTVTSAQKNPTAFYLCASSMVDEQFFGPGTRLTVL.

This clone was found once. V usage is TRBV5-1 and J usage is TRBJ1-5; D perhaps matches TRBD1 (6 bases). Germline V gene data show CDR1 as SGHRS and CDR2 as YFSETQ. The germline V and J ends were trimmed by 0 bases and 5 bases, with 9 bases remaining between them. This CDR3 region has 14 residues. CDR3 region: CASSLGDTDQPQHF. Written as DNA, the CDR3 is TGCGCCAGCAGCTTGGGGGACACCGATCAGCCCCAGCATTTT.

The chain uses TRBV28 and TRBJ2-5; 11 bases line up with TRBD2. Germline V gives CDR1 MDHEN, CDR2 SYDVKM. The CDR3 runs 15 residues. V was clipped by 7 bases and J by 5 bases; unmatched bases: 9. As DNA, the CDR3 is TGTGCCAGCACCGGGGGTGGGACTAGCGGCGAGACCCAGTACTTC. Its protein product is CASTGGGTSGETQYF. The full variable domain, rest sourced from reference TRBV28 and TRBJ2-5, is DVKVTQSSRYLVKRTGEKVFLECVQDMDHENMFWYRQDPGLGLRLIYFSYDVKMKEKGDIPEGYSVSREKKERFSLILESASTNQTSMYLCASTGGGTSGETQYFGPGTRLLVL.

The V and J genes are TRBV7-9 and TRBJ1-2; D is perhaps TRBD1 (5 bases). The CDR3 runs 13 residues. Germline CDR1 SEHNR, CDR2 FQNEAQ (reference sequence). The germline V and J ends were trimmed by 5 bases and 4 bases, with 11 bases remaining between them. CDR3 loop: CASSQAGPYGYTF. CDR3 bases: TGTGCCAGCAGCCAGGCAGGGCCCTATGGCTACACCTTC.

In its sample, this clone was seen a few times. This chain links TRBV27 with TRBJ1-5, with TRBD1 matching over 9 bases. V was pared by 5 bases and J by 3 bases, with 5 bases of the junction left unmatched. The germline V gene has CDR1 MNHEY and CDR2 SMNVEV (reference sequence). The CDR3 contains 15 residues. CDR3 protein: CASSLGTGNNQPQHF. In DNA form, the CDR3 reads TGTGCCAGCAGTCTAGGGACAGGGAACAATCAGCCCCAGCATTTT.

This chain links TRBV9 with TRBJ2-5; the D is unclear. Trimming removed 3 bases from V and 4 bases from J, with 19 bases in between. Germline values: CDR1 SGDLS, CDR2 YYNGEE. The CDR3 has 16 amino acids. CDR3 region: CASSDATGFSIETQYF. The CDR3 DNA is TGTGCCAGCAGCGATGCGACGGGCTTTAGCATAGAGACCCAGTACTTC.

The chain employs TRBV29-1 and TRBJ2-5, with 11 positions matching TRBD2. The CDR3 covers 14 residues. The trim removed 2 bases at V and 2 bases at J, leaving 1 base unmatched. In germline, CDR1 is SQVTM, CDR2 ANQGSEA. This CDR3 is CSVELAGGQETQYF. The DNA of the CDR3 is TGCAGCGTTGAACTAGCGGGGGGACAAGAGACCCAGTACTTC.

This chain connects TRBV5-1 to TRBJ1-5; D perhaps matches TRBD1 (5 bases). Trimming took off 0 bases at V and 1 base at J, with 29 bases between the two ends. CDR3 length: 22 residues. Germline V gene lookup returns CDR1 SGHRS and CDR2 YFSETQ. In DNA form, the CDR3 reads TGCGCCAGCAGCTTGGAGCTGTCCTTACAGGCGGGAAGACAAAACAGCAATCAGCCCCAGCATTTT. Translation: CASSLELSLQAGRQNSNQPQHF.

The chain carries TRBV27 and TRBJ2-7; D call uncertain. From germline, CDR1 is MNHEY and CDR2 SMNVEV (reference sequence). The CDR3 spans 13 residues. Trimming pared 0 bases from V and 0 bases from J, leaving 3 bases between. CDR3 loop: CASSLSDSYEQYF. The CDR3 coding sequence is TGTGCCAGCAGTTTATCGGACTCCTACGAGCAGTACTTC.

The chain links TRBV30 to TRBJ2-7; D might be TRBD1 or TRBD2, each matching 6 bases. The CDR3 has 16 amino acids. CDR1 is GTSNPN and CDR2 is SVGIG in the germline V gene (reference sequence). The V and J ends lost 3 bases and 0 bases respectively, with 18 bases between them. The DNA for the CDR3 is TGTGCCTGGAGCGAAATCACCAGGGGAGGCTCCTACGAGCAGTACTTC. Translation: CAWSEITRGGSYEQYF.

The V and J genes are TRBV7-9 and TRBJ2-2; D gene unclear. The CDR3 length is 11 residues. The V gene lost 4 bases and the J gene lost 8 bases, with 5 bases spanning the gap. CDR1 SEHNR and CDR2 FQNEAQ come from the germline V gene (reference sequence). As DNA, the CDR3 is TGTGCCAGCAGCTGGACGGGGGAGCTGTTTTTT. It encodes CASSWTGELFF.

The CDR3 nucleotides read TGTGCCAGCAGTTTAGGAGAAACTCCAAGAGCTTACGAGCAGTACTTC. Its translation: CASSLGETPRAYEQYF. The V gene is TRBV28, the J gene TRBJ2-7; the D is unclear. Germline CDR1 is MDHEN and CDR2 is SYDVKM. Deletions cut 2 bases from V and 4 bases from J, with 18 bases between. CDR3 length: 16 amino acids.

V and J are TRBV2 and TRBJ2-7; no clear D gene. This CDR3 spans 15 amino acids. Germline V gives CDR1 SNHLY, CDR2 FYNNEI. Trimming pared 10 bases from V and 4 bases from J, leaving 23 bases between. CDR3 sequence: CATLHLHGSEYEQYF. The DNA for the CDR3 is TGTGCCACACTCCATTTGCACGGCAGTGAGTACGAGCAGTACTTC.

The chain recombines TRBV7-3 with TRBJ1-1; D gene unclear. Trimming removed 4 bases at V and 1 base at J, with 4 bases between. This CDR3 contains 12 residues. In germline, CDR1 is SGHTA, CDR2 FQGTGA. The CDR3 spells CASSYRNTEAFF. Here the CDR3 DNA reads TGTGCCAGCAGCTACAGGAACACTGAAGCTTTCTTT.

CDR3 amino acids: CASSYSPYEQYF. CDR3 DNA: TGTGCCAGCAGTTACTCACCATACGAGCAGTACTTC. This chain connects TRBV6-5 to TRBJ2-7; D remains unclear. V lost 0 bases and J 4 bases, leaving 4 bases between the germline ends. The CDR3 contains 12 residues. CDR1 and CDR2 from the germline V gene are MNHEY and SVGAGI.